This T cell receptor beta chain was profiled in a study of blood T cell repertoires in COVID-19. This CDR3 is built from 14 residues. V lost 5 bases to trimming and J lost 4 bases, with 13 bases between them. The germline gives CDR1 SGHTA, CDR2 FQGNSA. Some clones are missing from TCRdb's copy, which holds only in-frame ones; the method was immunoSEQ multiplex PCR. The data contain about 140,000 clones, approximately 84% of them singletons. Specimen: peripheral blood. The source of this sequence is a human donor in a cohort sampled during active COVID-19. The chain combines TRBV7-2 with TRBJ2-3; D is perhaps TRBD2 (7 bases). In nucleotides, the CDR3 is TGTGCCAGCAGCCCGCGGGGGCTACCAGATACGCAGTATTTT. This codes for CASSPRGLPDTQYF.